The rows below give T cell receptor beta chains drawn from one sample of a study of blood T cell repertoires in COVID-19. Sequencing used immunoSEQ multiplex PCR; TCRdb keeps in-frame clones, though not all of them. This table holds 250,000 to 400,000 clones, 90% found once. The sample comprised peripheral blood. The receptors here all came from a woman aged 25-40 years with COVID-19, enrolled during active disease. Both conserved end residues are part of each CDR3. A D gene is named only where the DNA matches it firmly. For some rows the clone size is stated as once, few or many, or as a class when expanded; others skip it.

v_gene,j_gene,abundance,d_gene,CDR3nt,CDR3aa
TRBV10-2,TRBJ2-2,.,.,TGCGCCAGCAGTGACAGGGACACCGGGGAGCTGTTTTTT,CASSDRDTGELFF
TRBV24-1,TRBJ1-4,.,.,TGTGCCACCAGTGAGGCAACGGGGGGCAACTATGAAAAACTGTTTTTT,CATSEATGGNYEKLFF
TRBV30,TRBJ2-1,.,.,TGTGCCTGGATTAGTTCGCGGGCAGCCCGTAAGTTCTTC,CAWISSRAARKFF
TRBV19,TRBJ1-5,.,.,TGTGCCAGTAGTCCCCTGGGGTCCGGGACTGCAAGCAATCAGCCCCAGCATTTT,CASSPLGSGTASNQPQHF
TRBV15,TRBJ1-2,.,TRBD1,TGTGCCACCAGCAGCCTTGAGACAGGGGCGGACTATGGCTACACCTTC,CATSSLETGADYGYTF
TRBV2,TRBJ2-1,.,TRBD2,TGTGCCAGCAGCGCCGGGACTAGCGGATTTAAGCAGTTCTTC,CASSAGTSGFKQFF
TRBV7-2,TRBJ2-5,.,TRBD2,TGTGCCAGCAGCTTAGGCCTAGCGGGAGAAGAGACCCAGTACTTC,CASSLGLAGEETQYF
TRBV5-1,TRBJ2-1,.,.,TGCGCCAGCAGCTTGGGCCGATCCGGCTACAATGAGCAGTTCTTC,CASSLGRSGYNEQFF
TRBV7-7,TRBJ2-2,.,.,TGTGCCAGCAGCCTCAACTGGAACACCGGGGAGCTGTTTTTT,CASSLNWNTGELFF
TRBV6-5,TRBJ2-1,.,.,TGTGCCAGCACCCTAGGGGGAGAGCAGTTCTTC,CASTLGGEQFF
TRBV15,TRBJ1-2,.,.,TGTGCCACCAGCGGCAGGGGTTATGGCTACACCTTC,CATSGRGYGYTF
TRBV2,TRBJ1-2,.,.,TGTGCCAGCCGCCTCGGCCGGGAGAATGGCTACACCTTC,CASRLGRENGYTF
TRBV5-1,TRBJ1-2,.,TRBD1,TGCGCCAGCAGCCCCGGACAGGACTATGGCTACACCTTC,CASSPGQDYGYTF
TRBV6-6,TRBJ2-5,few,TRBD2,TGTGCCAGCAGTCGAGCGGGAGGGGCCAAAGAGACCCAGTACTTC,CASSRAGGAKETQYF
TRBV5-1,TRBJ1-3,.,TRBD1,TGCGCCAGCAGCTTGGAGGGGGCCTCTGGAAACACCATATATTTT,CASSLEGASGNTIYF
TRBV6-6,TRBJ1-6,.,TRBD1,TGTGCCAGCAGTTACGTCCGGGACAGTGGGTCACCCCTCCACTTT,CASSYVRDSGSPLHF
TRBV28,TRBJ2-5,.,.,TGTGCCAGCAGTTTTGTCGAGGAGACCCAGTACTTC,CASSFVEETQYF
TRBV2,TRBJ2-1,.,.,TGTGCCAGCAGTGAAGCGTCGGGGGTCGATGAGCAGTTCTTC,CASSEASGVDEQFF
TRBV27,TRBJ2-7,.,.,TGTGCCAGCAGTCGTCACCGGGACACCCCCTACGAGCAGTACTTC,CASSRHRDTPYEQYF
TRBV11-2,TRBJ2-2,.,TRBD2,TGTGCCAGCAACCTCCGGAGCGGGAGTCTCAGCGGGGAGCTGTTTTTT,CASNLRSGSLSGELFF
TRBV4-2,TRBJ2-2,.,.,TGTGCCAGCAGCCAAGAAGTGGGGGGGAACACCGGGGAGCTGTTTTTT,CASSQEVGGNTGELFF
TRBV10-1,TRBJ2-7,.,TRBD1,TGCGCCAGCAGTGATCACGGACAGGGGAGCTCCTACGAGCAGTACTTC,CASSDHGQGSSYEQYF
TRBV25-1,TRBJ1-3,.,.,TGTGCCAGCAGACAGGGAAAGGGGGGAAACACCATATATTTT,CASRQGKGGNTIYF
TRBV27,TRBJ1-1,.,TRBD1,TGTGCCAGCAATTGGGCTCACAGGGGAGTCGCTGAAGCTTTCTTT,CASNWAHRGVAEAFF
TRBV11-2,TRBJ1-4,.,.,TGTGCCAGCAGCCCCGTGGGGGGTGAAAAACTGTTTTTT,CASSPVGGEKLFF
TRBV2,TRBJ2-1,once,TRBD2,TGTGCCACCAAACCTAGCGGGTTGGTCGAGCAGTTCTTC,CATKPSGLVEQFF
TRBV7-3,TRBJ2-1,.,.,TGTGCCAGCGGGGTAGGATTCGCGGGTGAGCAGTTCTTC,CASGVGFAGEQFF
TRBV5-1,TRBJ1-3,.,.,TGCGCCAGCAGCCCACGATCAAGGGGCGAAGCTGGAAACACCATATATTTT,CASSPRSRGEAGNTIYF
TRBV5-5,TRBJ1-6,.,.,TGTGCCAGCAGTCATGATTCACCCCTCCACTTT,CASSHDSPLHF
TRBV3-1/TRBV3-2,TRBJ2-3,.,.,TGTGCCAGCAGGAGGGGCACAGATACGCAGTATTTT,CASRRGTDTQYF
TRBV5-1,TRBJ2-5,.,TRBD2,TGCGCCAGCAGCCCCCCAAGCGGGAGATGGCAAGAGACCCAGTACTTC,CASSPPSGRWQETQYF
TRBV7-9,TRBJ1-3,once,TRBD1,TGTGCCAGCAGCTTAGATACAGGGGGCGGAAACACCATATATTTT,CASSLDTGGGNTIYF
TRBV28,TRBJ1-5,.,TRBD1,TGTGCCAGCAGCCCTCGGGACAGGGGTGTTCAGCCCCAGCATTTT,CASSPRDRGVQPQHF
TRBV12-3/TRBV12-4,TRBJ1-1,.,.,TGTGCCAGCAGGTCCGGGGGGAACACTGAAGCTTTCTTT,CASRSGGNTEAFF
TRBV19,TRBJ2-1,.,TRBD2,TGTGCCAGTAGTATGGATCGACTAGCGGGGGGCTACAATGAGCAGTTCTTC,CASSMDRLAGGYNEQFF
TRBV9,TRBJ1-2,.,.,TGTGCCAGCAGCGTGTCAGTGAACTATGGCTACACCTTC,CASSVSVNYGYTF
TRBV2,TRBJ1-2,few,.,TGTGCCAGCAGTGCATGGGGAGGGGCTTATGGCTACACCTTC,CASSAWGGAYGYTF
TRBV4-2,TRBJ1-1,.,.,TGTGCCAGCAGCCAAAACGGTGCAGGGTATATTGAAGCTTTCTTT,CASSQNGAGYIEAFF
TRBV19,TRBJ1-6,.,.,TGTGCCAGTAGTGGATCAGGGCCTTCTAAATCACCCCTCCACTTT,CASSGSGPSKSPLHF
TRBV30,TRBJ2-5,.,TRBD2,TGTGCCTGGAGTGGGCCGGGACTATACCAAGAGACCCAGTACTTC,CAWSGPGLYQETQYF